This T cell receptor (beta chain) was documented in a study of shared clonotypes between healthy human individuals. Study as a whole: Each donor contributed plates that comprised three CD4 naive, three CD4 memory, two CD8 naive and one CD8 memory.

In the naive CD8 group, cells lacked CD45RO and were positively selected for CCR7, so terminally differentiated effector memory CD45RA+ cells were left out. The germline V gene has CDR1 SGHTA and CDR2 FQGTGA. This CDR3 comprises 19 residues. The V end was cut by 0 bases, the J end by 0 bases, with 15 bases between. Findings and limits, study-wide: The represented genetic and exposure-history diversity was limited by the small number of donors. The study generally estimated greater richness for naive than memory subsets.

Sequencing used immunoSEQ multiplex PCR; TCRdb keeps in-frame clones, though not all of them. The sample has some 2,100,000 clones, 93% seen once; the top ten hold more than 1.5%. Remarks on this clone: No antigen is known for it.

V and J are TRBV7-3 and TRBJ2-6; no definite D call. Sequenced input: naive CD8+ T cells from PBMCs. This receptor was taken from a man in his late teens or twenties in good health. Some clones in this sample may be carry-over from other donors' samples. CDR3 sequence: CASSLTLATPYSGANVLTF. DNA of the CDR3: TGTGCCAGCAGCTTAACGTTGGCTACACCCTACTCTGGGGCCAACGTCCTGACTTTC.